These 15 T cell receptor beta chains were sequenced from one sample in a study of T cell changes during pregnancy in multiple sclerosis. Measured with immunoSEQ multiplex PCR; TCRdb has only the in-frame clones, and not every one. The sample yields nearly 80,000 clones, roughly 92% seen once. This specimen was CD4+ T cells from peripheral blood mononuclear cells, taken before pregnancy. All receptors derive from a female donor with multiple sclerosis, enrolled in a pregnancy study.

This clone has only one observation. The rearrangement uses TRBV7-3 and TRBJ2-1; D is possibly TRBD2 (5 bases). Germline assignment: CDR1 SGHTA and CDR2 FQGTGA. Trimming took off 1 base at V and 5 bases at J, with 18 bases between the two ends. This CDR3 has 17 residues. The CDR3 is CASSLIPGIADHNEQFF. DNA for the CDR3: TGTGCCAGCAGCTTAATCCCCGGGATAGCAGACCACAATGAGCAGTTCTTC.

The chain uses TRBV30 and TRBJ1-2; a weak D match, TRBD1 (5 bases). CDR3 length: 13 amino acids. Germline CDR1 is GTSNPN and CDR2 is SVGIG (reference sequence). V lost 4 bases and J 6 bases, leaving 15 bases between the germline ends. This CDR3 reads CAWNKGTVDGYTF. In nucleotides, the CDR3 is TGTGCCTGGAATAAGGGGACTGTCGATGGCTACACCTTC.

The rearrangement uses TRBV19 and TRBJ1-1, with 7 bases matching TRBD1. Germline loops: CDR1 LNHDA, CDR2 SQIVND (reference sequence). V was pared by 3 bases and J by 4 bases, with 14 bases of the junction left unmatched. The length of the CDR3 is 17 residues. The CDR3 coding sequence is TGTGCCAGTAGTATTTCAGGGGGTGCAGGGTCGGCCACTGAAGCTTTCTTT. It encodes CASSISGGAGSATEAFF.

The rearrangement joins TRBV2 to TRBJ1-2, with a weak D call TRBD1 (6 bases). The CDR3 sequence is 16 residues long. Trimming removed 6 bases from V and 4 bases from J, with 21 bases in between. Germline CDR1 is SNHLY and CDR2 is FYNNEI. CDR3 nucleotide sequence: TGTGCCAGCAGGAGAACAGGGAGATCACATAGCTATGGCTACACCTTC. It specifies CASRRTGRSHSYGYTF.

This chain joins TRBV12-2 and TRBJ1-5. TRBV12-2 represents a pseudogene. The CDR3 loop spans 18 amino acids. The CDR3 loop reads CASRLGVGGVDSNQPQHF. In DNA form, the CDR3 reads TGTGCAAGTCGCTTAGGAGTAGGGGGGGTGGATAGCAATCAGCCCCAGCATTTT.

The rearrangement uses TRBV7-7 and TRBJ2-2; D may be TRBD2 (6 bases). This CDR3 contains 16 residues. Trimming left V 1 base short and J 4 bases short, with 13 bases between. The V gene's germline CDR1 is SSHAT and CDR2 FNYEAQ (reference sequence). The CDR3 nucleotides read TGTGCCAGCAGCTTAGAGCAGGTCGGGGGCACCGGGGAGCTGTTTTTT. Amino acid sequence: CASSLEQVGGTGELFF. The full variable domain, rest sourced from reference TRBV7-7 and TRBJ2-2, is GAGVSQSPRYKVTKRGQDVTLRCDPISSHATLYWYQQALGQGPEFLTYFNYEAQPDKSGLPSDRFSAERPEGSISTLTIQRTEQRDSAMYRCASSLEQVGGTGELFFGEGSRLTVL.

CDR3 protein: CASKRLAGGRTDTQYF. In DNA form, the CDR3 reads TGTGCCAGTAAGCGACTAGCGGGAGGCCGCACAGATACGCAGTATTTT. V usage is TRBV19 and J usage is TRBJ2-3, with 13 bases matching TRBD2. V shed 7 bases, J shed 1 base, and the junction held 5 bases outside the gene matches. The CDR3 has 16 amino acids. Germline V gene lookup returns CDR1 LNHDA and CDR2 SQIVND (reference sequence).

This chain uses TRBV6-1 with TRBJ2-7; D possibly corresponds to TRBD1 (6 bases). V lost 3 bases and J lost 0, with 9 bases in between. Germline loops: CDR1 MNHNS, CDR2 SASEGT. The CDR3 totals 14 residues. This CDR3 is CASSDTGSSYEQYF. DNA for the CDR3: TGTGCCAGCAGTGACACAGGGAGCTCCTACGAGCAGTACTTC.

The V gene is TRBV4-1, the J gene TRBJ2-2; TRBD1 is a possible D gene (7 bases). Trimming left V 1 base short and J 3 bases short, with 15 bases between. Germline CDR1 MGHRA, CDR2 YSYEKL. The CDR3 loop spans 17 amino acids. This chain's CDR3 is CASSQGGGGWDTGELFF. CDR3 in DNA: TGCGCCAGCAGCCAAGGAGGAGGGGGCTGGGACACCGGGGAGCTGTTTTTT.

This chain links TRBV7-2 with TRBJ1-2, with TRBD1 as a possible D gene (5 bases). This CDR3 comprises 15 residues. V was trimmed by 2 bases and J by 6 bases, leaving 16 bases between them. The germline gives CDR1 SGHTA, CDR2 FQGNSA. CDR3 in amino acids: CASSLRRQYPDGYTF. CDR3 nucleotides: TGTGCCAGCAGCTTAAGGAGACAGTATCCGGATGGCTACACCTTC.

The CDR3 DNA reads TGTGCCAGCAGTTTCGATGACAGGGACACTGAAGCTTTCTTT. Translated, it gives CASSFDDRDTEAFF. The chain recombines TRBV27 with TRBJ1-1, with 7 bases aligning to TRBD1. Germline CDR1 is MNHEY and CDR2 is SMNVEV (reference sequence). The CDR3 contains 14 residues. V dropped 3 bases and J dropped 3; count of bases not matched to a gene: 4.

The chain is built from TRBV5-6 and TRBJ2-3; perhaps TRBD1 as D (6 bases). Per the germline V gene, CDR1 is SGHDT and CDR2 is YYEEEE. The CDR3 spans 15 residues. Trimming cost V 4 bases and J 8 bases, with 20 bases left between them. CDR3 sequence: CASSPLGASGGTQYF. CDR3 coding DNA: TGTGCCAGCAGCCCCCTGGGGGCTTCGGGCGGTACGCAGTATTTT.

CDR3 sequence reads: CAWSPMLNTEAFF. CDR3 DNA sequence: TGTGCCTGGAGCCCCATGTTGAACACTGAAGCTTTCTTT. The gene calls are TRBV30 and TRBJ1-1; unclear D gene. The CDR3 runs 13 residues. V was shortened by 3 bases and J by 0 bases, with 8 bases between the two germline ends. Germline V lookup: CDR1 GTSNPN, CDR2 SVGIG (reference sequence).

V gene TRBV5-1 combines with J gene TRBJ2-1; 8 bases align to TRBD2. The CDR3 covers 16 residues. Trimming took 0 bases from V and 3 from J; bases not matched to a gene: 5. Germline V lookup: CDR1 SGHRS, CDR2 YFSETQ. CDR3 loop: CASSLAETSDYNEQFF. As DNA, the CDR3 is TGCGCCAGCAGCTTGGCCGAGACTAGCGACTACAATGAGCAGTTCTTC.

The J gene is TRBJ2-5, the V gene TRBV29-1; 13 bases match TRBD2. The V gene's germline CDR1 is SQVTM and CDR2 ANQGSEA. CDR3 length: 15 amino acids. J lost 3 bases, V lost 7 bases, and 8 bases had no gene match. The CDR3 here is CSALLAGGPEETQYF. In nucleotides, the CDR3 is TGCAGCGCCCTACTAGCGGGAGGGCCAGAAGAGACCCAGTACTTC.